Presented here are 26 T cell receptor beta chains from one specimen sequenced in a study of T cell repertoires in cytomegalovirus infection. No antigen has been identified for these receptors. TCRdb analysed the reads with MiXCR anew, one entry per CDR3 protein. The data show a few hundred thousand distinct CDR3 sequences, with around 40% seen just once and 48% held by the top ten. Specimen: cultured PBMCs, collected from culture after CMV antigen stimulation. The receptors come from a human donor in good health (CMV status not recorded). Some clones in this sample may be carry-over from other donors' samples.

The chain uses TRBV12-3 or TRBV12-4 and TRBJ1-6; the D is unclear. Deletions cut 6 bases from V and 6 bases from J, with 15 bases between. The CDR3 sequence is 15 residues long. CDR3 coding DNA: TGTGCCAGCAGACGTGATTCAACCCCTAATTCACCCCTCCACTTT. Its translation is CASRRDSTPNSPLHF.

This clonotype was detected a few times. V usage is TRBV7-2 and J usage is TRBJ2-2, with TRBD2 identical over 14 bases. V gave up 1 base and J gave up 5 bases; unmatched junction bases: 9. The CDR3 is 19 amino acids. Per germline, CDR1 SGHTA and CDR2 FQGNSA. The CDR3 region is CASSLVGGLAGEATGELFF. The CDR3 DNA reads as TGTGCCAGCAGCTTAGTGGGGGGACTAGCGGGAGAAGCAACCGGGGAGCTGTTTTTT.

This chain uses TRBV7-6 with TRBJ1-4; unclear D gene. CDR3 length: 18 residues. Per germline, CDR1 SGHVS and CDR2 FNYEAQ. V was cut by 5 bases and J by 0 bases, with 19 bases left in between. For the CDR3, the DNA is TGTGCCAGCAGCATAAACCGGCAAGGAAGAACAACTAATGAAAAACTGTTTTTT. It specifies CASSINRQGRTTNEKLFF.

The rearrangement links TRBV7-6 to TRBJ1-2; possible D gene TRBD1, 6 bases. Germline V lookup: CDR1 SGHVS, CDR2 FNYEAQ. The CDR3 is 16 amino acids. V lost 5 bases and J 3 bases, leaving 19 bases between the germline ends. The CDR3 protein is CASSPLTGGLDYGYTF. In DNA, the CDR3 is TGTGCCAGCAGCCCCCTCACCGGGGGGCTGGACTATGGCTACACCTTC.

In this sample, this clonotype turned up a few times. The gene calls are TRBV19 and TRBJ1-2; perhaps TRBD1 as D (6 bases). Deletions cut 5 bases from V and 2 bases from J, with 18 bases between. The CDR3 contains 16 residues. Germline CDR1 reads LNHDA; CDR2 reads SQIVND (reference sequence). The chain's CDR3 is CASSARGRGVNYGYTF. For the CDR3, the DNA is TGTGCCAGTAGTGCCCGAGGAAGGGGGGTCAACTATGGCTACACCTTC.

J is TRBJ1-1 and V is TRBV20-1; 8 bases are shared with TRBD1. The junction had 6 bases not matched to a gene; V was cut back by 5 bases and J by 1 base. The CDR3 contains 14 residues. The germline V gene encodes CDR1 DFQATT and CDR2 SNEGSKA (reference sequence). Here the CDR3 DNA reads TGCAGTGCTTACCCTGGACAGGGGAACACTGAAGCTTTCTTT. Translated, it gives CSAYPGQGNTEAFF.

The chain carries TRBV27 and TRBJ2-1, with TRBD2 matching over 12 bases. With V trimmed by 10 bases and J by 4 bases, 8 bases remained unmatched. The CDR3 is 15 residues long. Germline assignment: CDR1 MNHEY and CDR2 SMNVEV (reference sequence). The CDR3 loop reads CATRLAGGAYNEQFF. The CDR3, as DNA: TGTGCCACACGCCTAGCGGGAGGGGCGTACAATGAGCAGTTCTTC.

The chain couples TRBV6-1 to TRBJ2-7; 10 nucleotides match TRBD2. This CDR3 is built from 15 residues. CDR1 and CDR2 from the germline V gene are MNHNS and SASEGT. Germline trimming cut 6 bases from V and 3 bases from J; bases unmatched to any gene: 8. The CDR3 is CASSVSGRPYYEQYF. CDR3 coding DNA: TGTGCCAGCAGCGTTAGCGGGAGGCCCTACTACGAGCAGTACTTC.

The chain carries TRBV11-2 and TRBJ2-7; D is undetermined. The germline V and J ends were trimmed by 4 bases and 2 bases, with 9 bases remaining between them. Germline V lookup: CDR1 SGHAT, CDR2 FQNNGV. This CDR3 comprises 13 residues. The CDR3 loop is CASSSTLTYEQYF. The CDR3 nucleotides read TGTGCCAGCAGCTCGACCCTCACCTACGAGCAGTACTTC. Together with reference TRBV11-2 and TRBJ2-7, the CDR3 gives the full variable domain: EAGVAQSPRYKIIEKRQSVAFWCNPISGHATLYWYQQILGQGPKLLIQFQNNGVVDDSQLPKDRFSAERLKGVDSTLKIQPAKLEDSAVYLCASSSTLTYEQYFGPGTRLTVT.

V usage is TRBV18 and J usage is TRBJ2-7; 7 bases agree with TRBD2. Germline-derived CDR1 and CDR2 are KGHSH and LQKENI. CDR3 length equals 15 residues. The V gene end was trimmed by 2 bases and the J gene end by 5 bases; junction bases not matched to a gene: 9. DNA for the CDR3: TGTGCCAGCTCACCAAGGACTAGGACCTACGACGAGCAGTACTTC. As protein: CASSPRTRTYDEQYF.

The rearrangement joins TRBV18 to TRBJ1-3, with unresolved D. The CDR3 runs 17 residues. The V and J ends lost 3 bases and 0 bases respectively, with 15 bases between them. Germline V lookup: CDR1 KGHSH, CDR2 LQKENI. DNA of the CDR3: TGTGCCAGCTCACCTACTAAACACGGCAGCTCTGGAAACACCATATATTTT. Translating gives CASSPTKHGSSGNTIYF.

The rearrangement joins TRBV7-2 to TRBJ2-1; TRBD2 aligns across 12 bases. Germline CDR1 and CDR2: SGHTA and FQGNSA. The CDR3 extends over 19 amino acids. The ends lost 1 base at V and 5 bases at J; junction bases unmatched: 12. CDR3 region: CASSLEGVTSGSRDNEQFF. The CDR3 nucleotides read TGTGCCAGCAGCTTAGAGGGGGTGACTAGCGGGAGTAGGGACAATGAGCAGTTCTTC.

V and J are TRBV6-8 and TRBJ1-4; D gene ambiguous. V was trimmed by 6 bases and J by 10 bases, leaving 18 bases between them. Germline CDR1 MNHGY, CDR2 SAAAGT. The CDR3 loop spans 14 amino acids. CDR3 coding DNA: TGTGCCAGCAGGCGAGGGAGCTGGTATGGAAAACTGTTTTTT. This encodes CASRRGSWYGKLFF.

This clonotype was detected many times. The chain combines TRBV7-8 with TRBJ2-1; 8 bases match TRBD2. CDR3 size: 17 residues. Germline trimming cut 5 bases from V and 0 bases from J; bases unmatched to any gene: 9. CDR1 SGHVS and CDR2 FQNEAQ come from the germline V gene. The CDR3 loop reads CASSPRTSRSSYNEQFF. The DNA for the CDR3 is TGTGCCAGCAGCCCTAGGACTAGCCGGAGCTCCTACAATGAGCAGTTCTTC.

This chain links TRBV15 with TRBJ2-1, with 7 bases aligning to TRBD2. The J segment lost 7 bases and the V segment lost 1 base, leaving 10 bases of the junction unmatched. This CDR3 region has 16 residues. Germline-derived CDR1 and CDR2 are LNHNV and YYDKDF (reference sequence). This CDR3 is CATSRGPGTISNEQFF. CDR3 nucleotide sequence: TGTGCCACCAGCAGAGGACCCGGGACTATCTCGAATGAGCAGTTCTTC.

This clonotype was seen more than once but under ten times. The chain employs TRBV7-6 and TRBJ2-7, with TRBD2 identical over 7 bases. The ends lost 5 bases at V and 2 bases at J; junction bases unmatched: 9. Germline assignment: CDR1 SGHVS and CDR2 FNYEAQ. The CDR3 consists of 15 residues. The CDR3 sequence: CASSPLGGKAYEQYF. For the CDR3, the DNA is TGTGCCAGCAGCCCCCTGGGGGGGAAGGCCTACGAGCAGTACTTC. The variable domain in full, with the rest retrieved from reference TRBV7-6 and TRBJ2-7, is GAGVSQSPRYKVTKRGQDVALRCDPISGHVSLYWYRQALGQGPEFLTYFNYEAQQDKSGLPNDRFSAERPEGSISTLTIQRTEQRDSAMYRCASSPLGGKAYEQYFGPGTRLTVT.

This clonotype showed up just a few times. This CDR3 reads CASSLGFGSGELFF. Here the CDR3 DNA reads TGTGCCAGCAGCTTAGGGTTCGGGAGCGGGGAGCTGTTTTTT. The rearrangement links TRBV7-2 to TRBJ2-2; D is perhaps TRBD2 (6 bases). Trimming pared 1 base from V and 7 bases from J, leaving 10 bases between. This CDR3 is 14 amino acids long. CDR1 and CDR2 (germline): SGHTA, FQGNSA.

The V gene is TRBV7-6, the J gene TRBJ2-4; 7 positions agree with TRBD2. Looked up from germline, CDR1 is SGHVS and CDR2 is FNYEAQ. Trimming cost V 0 bases and J 3 bases; bases outside gene matches: 8. The CDR3 is 17 residues long. The CDR3 protein is CASSLAWEGRDKNIQYF. In nucleotides, the CDR3 is TGTGCCAGCAGCTTAGCATGGGAGGGGCGCGACAAAAACATTCAGTACTTC.

This clonotype was picked up a small number of times. The chain's CDR3 is CASSLSSGRALHNEQFF. In DNA, the CDR3 is TGTGCCAGCAGTTTATCTAGCGGGAGGGCCCTCCACAATGAGCAGTTCTTC. The chain joins TRBV12-3 or TRBV12-4 to TRBJ2-1, with 12 nucleotides matching TRBD2. This CDR3 is 17 amino acids long. V was pared by 2 bases and J by 5 bases, with 7 bases of the junction left unmatched.

The chain employs TRBV6-2 or TRBV6-3 and TRBJ1-5; TRBD1 matches 7 bases. There are 14 residues in the CDR3. V lost 2 bases to trimming and J lost 4 bases; unmatched junction nucleotides: 2. Germline CDR1 MNHEY, CDR2 SVGEGT. CDR3 in DNA: TGTGCCAGCAGTTACAGGGGGCCTAATCAGCCCCAGCATTTT. It specifies CASSYRGPNQPQHF.

The V call is TRBV7-2, the J call TRBJ2-1; D remains unclear. V lost 3 bases and J lost 7, with 10 bases in between. Germline values: CDR1 SGHTA, CDR2 FQGNSA. The CDR3 is 13 residues long. CDR3 protein: CASSLTPRNEQFF. The CDR3 DNA follows: TGTGCCAGCAGCTTGACTCCACGAAATGAGCAGTTCTTC. The entire variable domain, with the rest obtained from reference TRBV7-2 and TRBJ2-1, is as follows: GAGVSQSPSNKVTEKGKDVELRCDPISGHTALYWYRQSLGQGLEFLIYFQGNSAPDKSGLPSDRFSAERTGGSVSTLTIQRTQQEDSAVYLCASSLTPRNEQFFGPGTRLTVL.

The chain couples TRBV7-8 to TRBJ2-7; unclear D gene. The CDR3 loop spans 17 amino acids. The V end was cut by 5 bases, the J end by 9 bases, with 29 bases between. Germline CDR1 reads SGHVS; CDR2 reads FQNEAQ. The CDR3: CASSDNIRTHHPTGQYF. CDR3 sequence (DNA): TGTGCCAGCAGCGACAATATAAGAACGCACCACCCCACTGGGCAGTACTTC.

The J gene is TRBJ1-5, the V gene TRBV2; D gene unclear. Looked up from germline, CDR1 is SNHLY and CDR2 is FYNNEI. CDR3 size: 15 residues. V was pared by 1 base and J by 3 bases, with 10 bases between. CDR3 sequence: CASSEDGQANQPQHF. DNA of the CDR3: TGTGCCAGCAGTGAAGACGGGCAGGCCAATCAGCCCCAGCATTTT. The variable domain in full, with the rest retrieved from reference TRBV2 and TRBJ1-5, is EPEVTQTPSHQVTQMGQEVILRCVPISNHLYFYWYRQILGQKVEFLVSFYNNEISEKSEIFDDQFSVERPDGSNFTLKIRSTKLEDSAMYFCASSEDGQANQPQHFGDGTRLSIL.

The chain employs TRBV7-8 and TRBJ2-2; D might be TRBD1 or TRBD2, each matching 5 bases. The germline V and J ends were trimmed by 3 bases and 1 base, with 12 bases remaining between them. Germline V gene lookup returns CDR1 SGHVS and CDR2 FQNEAQ. The CDR3 is 16 residues long. The CDR3 DNA reads TGTGCCAGCAGCTTTGCCGGGACCCTGAACACCGGGGAGCTGTTTTTT. Protein: CASSFAGTLNTGELFF.

V usage is TRBV6-1 and J usage is TRBJ1-6; D is unclear. The CDR3 loop spans 12 amino acids. Germline V gene lookup returns CDR1 MNHNS and CDR2 SASEGT. V was clipped by 2 bases and J by 16 bases, with 12 bases between them. CDR3 protein: CASSEYSSALHF. CDR3 nucleotide sequence: TGTGCCAGCAGTGAATATTCCAGCGCGCTCCACTTT.

The rearrangement joins TRBV7-4 to TRBJ1-4, with unresolved D. Germline-derived CDR1 and CDR2 are SGHVT and SQSDAQ. The CDR3 covers 19 residues. V was trimmed by 7 bases and J by 1 base, leaving 25 bases between them. The CDR3 bases are TGTGCCAGCACCCTTCCGACCCGGAGGGTAAAGGAAACTAATGAAAAACTGTTTTTT. This sequence encodes CASTLPTRRVKETNEKLFF. Supplemented by reference TRBV7-4 and TRBJ1-4, the full variable domain reads GAGVSQSPRYKVAKRGRDVALRCDSISGHVTLYWYRQTLGQGSEVLTYSQSDAQRDKSGRPSGRFSAERPERSVSTLKIQRTEQGDSAVYLCASTLPTRRVKETNEKLFFGSGTQLSVL.